This entry lists 22 T cell receptor beta chains sequenced from one sample in a study of T cell responses to AZD1222 COVID-19 vaccine (TCRdb year 2021). Per the publication, the time point label means: about 28 days (+/-7) after the second vaccine dose. Library prep was done by the immunoSEQ multiplex PCR assay. TCRdb holds this immuneACCESS table with in-frame rearrangements only. Some clones are missing; in checked studies, unresolved V genes explain under half, and the rest has no known cause. The sample has around 44,000 clones on record, 80% to 90% of them singletons. The ten top clones hold approximately 7% of the sample. Sequencing used peripheral blood, obtained 28 days after the second AZD1222 dose. These receptor sequences come from an adult who received the AZD1222 COVID-19 vaccine.

This clone was detected only once. The chain uses TRBV7-9 and TRBJ1-6, with no clear D. Trimming pared 7 bases from V and 0 bases from J, leaving 7 bases between. This CDR3 is 14 amino acids long. The germline V gene has CDR1 SEHNR and CDR2 FQNEAQ (reference sequence). This chain's CDR3 is CASKASSYNSPLHF. The CDR3 nucleotides read TGTGCCAGCAAGGCTAGCTCCTATAATTCACCCCTCCACTTT.

The V call is TRBV28, the J call TRBJ2-1; D uncertain. Germline V lookup: CDR1 MDHEN, CDR2 SYDVKM. This CDR3 is built from 13 residues. Trimming stripped 10 bases from V and 0 bases from J, with 10 bases between. The CDR3, as DNA: TGTGCCACCAAAGAGGACTCCTACAATGAGCAGTTCTTC. This translates into CATKEDSYNEQFF.

The chain uses TRBV7-2 and TRBJ2-3; D possibly corresponds to TRBD2 (5 bases). This CDR3 is 14 amino acids long. Germline V gene lookup returns CDR1 SGHTA and CDR2 FQGNSA. V was shortened by 2 bases and J by 2 bases, with 8 bases between the two germline ends. CDR3 loop: CASSLRGDTDTQYF. CDR3 bases: TGTGCCAGCAGCTTACGGGGAGACACAGATACGCAGTATTTT.

Notes on this clone: One end of the junction varies from germline; a read error may be responsible. The chain uses TRBV7-6 and TRBJ2-3; TRBD1 is a possible D gene (6 bases). Germline CDR1 and CDR2: SGHVS and FNYEAQ. This CDR3 spans 14 amino acids. This chain's CDR3 is CASNLGGSTDTQYF. The CDR3, as DNA: TGTGCCAGCAACTTAGGGGGTTCCACAGATACGCAGTATTTT.

V usage is TRBV7-7 and J usage is TRBJ2-1; 12 positions match TRBD1. V was pared by 3 bases and J by 7 bases, with 4 bases of the junction left unmatched. Per germline, CDR1 SSHAT and CDR2 FNYEAQ (reference sequence). This CDR3 is 15 amino acids long. The CDR3 DNA is TGTGCCAGCAGCTTGGGACAGGGGGCCACTAATGAGCAGTTCTTC. It encodes CASSLGQGATNEQFF.

The CDR3 reads CATSRVREGQDTQYF. DNA for the CDR3: TGTGCCACCAGCAGAGTGCGGGAGGGGCAGGATACGCAGTATTTT. The chain joins TRBV15 to TRBJ2-3; 9 nucleotides line up with TRBD2. Germline CDR1 reads LNHNV; CDR2 reads YYDKDF (reference sequence). The V and J ends lost 1 base and 6 bases, in that order; junction bases with no gene match: 5. The CDR3 totals 15 residues.

CDR3 in amino acids: CASSLGDRTYEQYF. The CDR3 DNA sequence: TGTGCCAGCAGTCTAGGGGACCGCACCTACGAGCAGTACTTC. The V call is TRBV28, the J call TRBJ2-7; TRBD1 or TRBD2 may be the D gene (5 bases each). In germline, CDR1 is MDHEN, CDR2 SYDVKM. V was clipped by 5 bases and J by 2 bases, with 13 bases between them. The CDR3 extends over 14 amino acids.

This clone turned up a few times. The chain is built from TRBV27 and TRBJ1-5, with D possibly matching TRBD1 (5 bases). V was trimmed by 3 bases and J by 4 bases, leaving 10 bases between them. CDR3 size: 14 residues. Looked up from germline, CDR1 is MNHEY and CDR2 is SMNVEV (reference sequence). CDR3 sequence: CASSLRQGNQPQHF. The CDR3 coding sequence is TGTGCCAGCAGTTTGCGCCAGGGAAATCAGCCCCAGCATTTT.

The rearrangement links TRBV10-3 to TRBJ2-2; TRBD2 matches 9 bases. CDR3 length: 15 amino acids. The trim removed 5 bases at V and 2 bases at J, leaving 3 bases unmatched. In germline, CDR1 is ENHRY, CDR2 SYGVKD. This CDR3 reads CAISRTSDNTGELFF. The CDR3 DNA sequence: TGTGCCATCAGTCGGACTAGCGATAACACCGGGGAGCTGTTTTTT.

The rearrangement uses TRBV4-2 and TRBJ2-7, with a weak D call TRBD2 (7 bases). CDR1 is LGHNA, CDR2 YNFKEQ, per germline. V was trimmed by 1 base and J by 1 base, leaving 14 bases between them. This CDR3 is 16 amino acids long. For the CDR3, the DNA is TGTGCCAGCAGCCAAGTCGGGGGGCTGAGATCCTACGAGCAGTACTTC. This codes for CASSQVGGLRSYEQYF.

This chain joins TRBV5-6 and TRBJ2-6; no clear D. There are 15 residues in the CDR3. The germline V gene has CDR1 SGHDT and CDR2 YYEEEE. Trimming took off 0 bases at V and 0 bases at J, with 4 bases between the two ends. CDR3 DNA: TGTGCCAGCAGCTTGGTTCGCTCTGGGGCCAACGTCCTGACTTTC. Translating gives CASSLVRSGANVLTF.

The rearrangement joins TRBV10-3 to TRBJ1-4; D is unclear. Germline V gene data show CDR1 as ENHRY and CDR2 as SYGVKD. The CDR3 has 16 amino acids. V shed 3 bases and J shed 5 bases, with 16 bases lying between them. The CDR3 region is CAISDIASSGNEKLFF. The CDR3 DNA sequence: TGTGCCATCAGTGACATCGCTTCCTCCGGCAATGAAAAACTGTTTTTT.

This sequence joins TRBV29-1 and TRBJ2-2; D remains ambiguous. The CDR3 has 14 residues. V was shortened by 7 bases and J by 0 bases, with 12 bases between the two germline ends. Germline V lookup: CDR1 SQVTM, CDR2 ANQGSEA. The CDR3 nucleotides are TGCAGCGCCCGAACAACCCCGAACACCGGGGAGCTGTTTTTT. Its protein is CSARTTPNTGELFF.

The chain combines TRBV30 with TRBJ2-1, with 8 nucleotides matching TRBD1. The CDR3 has 15 amino acids. Per the germline V gene, CDR1 is GTSNPN and CDR2 is SVGIG (reference sequence). Unmatched junction bases numbered 11, after V lost 0 bases and J lost 10 bases. This chain's CDR3 is CAWSVLGQGLGEQFF. The DNA of the CDR3 is TGTGCCTGGAGTGTACTTGGACAGGGACTTGGAGAGCAGTTCTTC.

This clone is a singleton in its sample. The chain carries TRBV18 and TRBJ2-7; 8 bases are shared with TRBD2. This CDR3 contains 16 residues. J lost 0 bases, V lost 2 bases, and 6 bases had no gene match. CDR1 and CDR2 (germline): KGHSH, LQKENI. This CDR3 reads CASSPGVSGDSYEQYF. The CDR3 DNA reads TGTGCCAGCTCACCAGGGGTTAGCGGGGACTCCTACGAGCAGTACTTC.

V is TRBV6-1 and J is TRBJ1-2; D remains ambiguous. The V gene lost 1 base and the J gene lost 8 bases, with 11 bases spanning the gap. CDR1 MNHNS and CDR2 SASEGT come from the germline V gene. The CDR3 contains 13 residues. As DNA, the CDR3 is TGTGCCAGCAGTGAAGGGCCCGCGAGAGGCTACACCTTC. It translates to CASSEGPARGYTF.

The chain uses TRBV5-4 and TRBJ2-7; TRBD1 matches 11 bases. The CDR3 is 16 residues long. Trimming removed 4 bases from V and 4 bases from J; junction bases left unmatched: 10. CDR1 SGHNT and CDR2 YYREEE come from the germline V gene (reference sequence). DNA for the CDR3: TGTGCCAGCAGCCCAGGAACCGGGACAGGGGGATACGAGCAGTACTTC. This translates into CASSPGTGTGGYEQYF.

The rearrangement joins TRBV27 to TRBJ1-1; D not certain. V lost 4 bases, J lost 4 bases, and 13 bases lay in between. This CDR3 contains 14 residues. Germline CDR1 MNHEY, CDR2 SMNVEV (reference sequence). This chain's CDR3 is CASSWGGAGTEAFF. The DNA for the CDR3 is TGTGCCAGCAGTTGGGGTGGAGCCGGCACTGAAGCTTTCTTT.

The chain links TRBV7-8 to TRBJ2-1; D is undetermined. This CDR3 has 11 amino acids. With 7 bases removed from V and 4 bases from J, the gap between germline ends came to 5 bases. Germline CDR1 is SGHVS and CDR2 is FQNEAQ. CDR3 nucleotides: TGTGCCAGCACCCGTTACAATGAGCAGTTCTTC. It codes for CASTRYNEQFF. Variable domain in full (rest from reference TRBV7-8 and TRBJ2-1): GAGVSQSPRYKVAKRGQDVALRCDPISGHVSLFWYQQALGQGPEFLTYFQNEAQLDKSGLPSDRFFAERPEGSVSTLKIQRTQQEDSAVYLCASTRYNEQFFGPGTRLTVL.

This chain connects TRBV11-2 to TRBJ2-7, with 7 nucleotides matching TRBD1. The CDR3 loop spans 13 amino acids. The V segment lost 5 bases and the J segment 6 bases; nucleotides outside the gene matches: 7. Germline-derived CDR1 and CDR2 are SGHAT and FQNNGV. DNA of the CDR3: TGTGCCAGCAGCCCCGGGACAGTCGTCGAGCAGTACTTC. Translation gives CASSPGTVVEQYF.

This clone was seen a handful of times. The chain couples TRBV4-2 to TRBJ2-2; 7 bases agree with TRBD2. The CDR3 length is 20 residues. CDR1 and CDR2 from the germline V gene are LGHNA and YNFKEQ. J was trimmed by 1 base and V by 1 base; bases with no gene match: 15. The CDR3: CASSQALGGEVLGNTGELFF. Here the CDR3 DNA reads TGTGCCAGCAGCCAAGCCCTGGGGGGGGAGGTGCTCGGGAACACCGGGGAGCTGTTTTTT.

The rearrangement links TRBV28 to TRBJ2-1, with 8 positions matching TRBD2. The CDR3 contains 15 residues. The germline V gene has CDR1 MDHEN and CDR2 SYDVKM. The junction had 7 bases not matched to a gene; V was cut back by 2 bases and J by 7 bases. Written as DNA, the CDR3 is TGTGCCAGCAGTTTAACCGCCATAGCGGGGAATGAGCAGTTCTTC. Amino acids: CASSLTAIAGNEQFF.